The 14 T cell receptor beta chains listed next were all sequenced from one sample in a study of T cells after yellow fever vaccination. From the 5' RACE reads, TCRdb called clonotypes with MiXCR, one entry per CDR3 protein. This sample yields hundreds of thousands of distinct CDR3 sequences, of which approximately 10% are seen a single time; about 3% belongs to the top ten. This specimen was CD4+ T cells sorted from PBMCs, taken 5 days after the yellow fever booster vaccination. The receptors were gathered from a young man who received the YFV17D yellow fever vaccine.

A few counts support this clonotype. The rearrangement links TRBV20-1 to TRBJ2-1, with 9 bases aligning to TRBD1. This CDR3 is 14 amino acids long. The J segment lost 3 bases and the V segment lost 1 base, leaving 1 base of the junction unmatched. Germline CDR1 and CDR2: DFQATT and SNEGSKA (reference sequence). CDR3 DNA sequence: TGCAGTGCTAGAGGGGGACAGGGCTACAATGAGCAGTTCTTC. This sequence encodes CSARGGQGYNEQFF.

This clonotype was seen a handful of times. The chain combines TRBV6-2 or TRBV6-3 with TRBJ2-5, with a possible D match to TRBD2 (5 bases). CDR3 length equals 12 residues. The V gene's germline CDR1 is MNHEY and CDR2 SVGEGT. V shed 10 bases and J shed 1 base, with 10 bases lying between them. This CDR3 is CAIGLRQETQYF. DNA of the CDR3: TGTGCCATAGGACTCCGCCAAGAGACCCAGTACTTC.

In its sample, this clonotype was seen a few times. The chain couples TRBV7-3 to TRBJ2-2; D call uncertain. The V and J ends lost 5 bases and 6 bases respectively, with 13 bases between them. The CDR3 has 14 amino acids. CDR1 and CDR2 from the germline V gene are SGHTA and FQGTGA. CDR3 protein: CASSEYLRSGELFF. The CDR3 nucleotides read TGTGCCAGCAGCGAATATCTCCGATCCGGGGAGCTGTTTTTT.

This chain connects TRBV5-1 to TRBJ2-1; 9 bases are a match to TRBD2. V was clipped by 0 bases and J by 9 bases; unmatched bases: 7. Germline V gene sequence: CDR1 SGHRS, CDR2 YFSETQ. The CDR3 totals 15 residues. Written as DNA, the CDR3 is TGCGCCAGCAGCTTGGGCGGGGGGGCCGTGGGTGAGCAGTTCTTC. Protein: CASSLGGGAVGEQFF.

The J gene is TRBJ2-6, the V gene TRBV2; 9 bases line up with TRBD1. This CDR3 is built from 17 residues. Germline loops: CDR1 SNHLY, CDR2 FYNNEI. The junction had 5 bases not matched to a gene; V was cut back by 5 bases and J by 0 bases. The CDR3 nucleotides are TGTGCCAGCAGTTGGGACAGGGCAAACTCTGGGGCCAACGTCCTGACTTTC. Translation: CASSWDRANSGANVLTF.

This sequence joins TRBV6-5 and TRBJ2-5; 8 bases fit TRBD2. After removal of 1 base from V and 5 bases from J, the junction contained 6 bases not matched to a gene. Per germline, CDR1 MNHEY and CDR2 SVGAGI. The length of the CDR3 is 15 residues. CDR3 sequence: CASSYFGSGGETQYF. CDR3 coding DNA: TGTGCCAGCAGTTACTTTGGATCGGGGGGGGAGACCCAGTACTTC.

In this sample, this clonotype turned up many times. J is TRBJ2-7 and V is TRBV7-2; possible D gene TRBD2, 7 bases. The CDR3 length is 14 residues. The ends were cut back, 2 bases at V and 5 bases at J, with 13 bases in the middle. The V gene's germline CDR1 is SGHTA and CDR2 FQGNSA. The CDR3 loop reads CASSLSGGVHEQYF. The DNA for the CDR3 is TGTGCCAGCAGCTTATCGGGGGGCGTCCACGAGCAGTACTTC.

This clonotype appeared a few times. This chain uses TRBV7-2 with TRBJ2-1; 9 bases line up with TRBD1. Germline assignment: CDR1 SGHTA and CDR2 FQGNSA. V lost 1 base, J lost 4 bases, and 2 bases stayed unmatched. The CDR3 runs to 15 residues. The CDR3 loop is CASSLVGTGYNEQFF. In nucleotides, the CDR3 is TGTGCCAGCAGCTTAGTCGGGACAGGGTACAATGAGCAGTTCTTC.

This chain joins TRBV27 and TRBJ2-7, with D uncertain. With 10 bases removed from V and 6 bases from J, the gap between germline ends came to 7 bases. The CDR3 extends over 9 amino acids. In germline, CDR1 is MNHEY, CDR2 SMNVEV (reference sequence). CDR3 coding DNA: TGTGCCAACCGACGCGAGCAGTACTTC. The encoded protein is CANRREQYF.

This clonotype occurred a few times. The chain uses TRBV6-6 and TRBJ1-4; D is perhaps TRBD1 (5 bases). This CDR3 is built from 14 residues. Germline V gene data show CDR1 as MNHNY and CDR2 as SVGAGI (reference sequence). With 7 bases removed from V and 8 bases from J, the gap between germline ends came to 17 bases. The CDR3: CASTPRQGIEKLFF. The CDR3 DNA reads TGTGCCAGCACCCCTCGGCAGGGAATCGAAAAACTGTTTTTT.

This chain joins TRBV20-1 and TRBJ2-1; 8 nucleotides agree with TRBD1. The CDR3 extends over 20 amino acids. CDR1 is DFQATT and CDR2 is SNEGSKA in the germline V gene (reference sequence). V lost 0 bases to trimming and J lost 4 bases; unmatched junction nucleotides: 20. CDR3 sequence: CSARDRGVTGVIGFYNEQFF. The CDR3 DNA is TGCAGTGCTAGAGATCGCGGTGTGACAGGGGTGATAGGGTTTTACAATGAGCAGTTCTTC.

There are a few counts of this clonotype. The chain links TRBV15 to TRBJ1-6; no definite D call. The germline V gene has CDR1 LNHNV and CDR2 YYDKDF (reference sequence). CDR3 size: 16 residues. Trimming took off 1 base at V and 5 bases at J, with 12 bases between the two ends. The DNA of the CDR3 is TGTGCCACCAGCAGAGCTCCGAGACGGGATAATTCACCCCTCCACTTT. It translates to CATSRAPRRDNSPLHF.

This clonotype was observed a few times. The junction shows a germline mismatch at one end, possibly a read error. The CDR3 region is CASSLEFGASGF. The CDR3 DNA follows: TGTGCCAGCAGCTTAGAGTTCGGGGCTAGCGGTTTC. This chain uses TRBV7-2 with TRBJ2-5; 7 positions match TRBD2. The germline CDR1 and CDR2 sequences are SGHTA and FQGNSA. The CDR3 runs to 12 residues.

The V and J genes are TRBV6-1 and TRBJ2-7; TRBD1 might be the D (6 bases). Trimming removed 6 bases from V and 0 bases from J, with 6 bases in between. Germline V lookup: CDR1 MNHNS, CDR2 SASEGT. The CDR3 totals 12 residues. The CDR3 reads CASRDSSYEQYF. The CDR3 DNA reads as TGTGCCAGCAGGGACAGCTCCTACGAGCAGTACTTC.